Given below is one T cell receptor (beta chain) in context. The CDR3 runs to 17 residues. Germline V lookup: CDR1 MNHEY, CDR2 SMNVEV (reference sequence). V gave up 7 bases and J gave up 5 bases; unmatched junction bases: 16. The data are from a study of blood T cell repertoires in COVID-19. Turning to the study itself: Acute-phase and convalescent COVID-19 samples originated in the United States, Italy and Spain.

TCRdb's copy holds only in-frame clones and misses some; the assay was immunoSEQ multiplex PCR. Of around 390,000 clones detected, 87% appear once; the ten largest clones hold approximately 10%. Material for sequencing was PBMCs or T cells enriched from blood (not recorded which). The chain links TRBV27 to TRBJ2-5; 10 nucleotides agree with TRBD1. The origin of this receptor is a woman aged 45-59 years who had recovered from COVID-19. In DNA, the CDR3 is TGTGCCAGCAAATTAGGGACAGGGGACTCTTCTTGGGAGACCCAGTACTTC. This gives the protein CASKLGTGDSSWETQYF.